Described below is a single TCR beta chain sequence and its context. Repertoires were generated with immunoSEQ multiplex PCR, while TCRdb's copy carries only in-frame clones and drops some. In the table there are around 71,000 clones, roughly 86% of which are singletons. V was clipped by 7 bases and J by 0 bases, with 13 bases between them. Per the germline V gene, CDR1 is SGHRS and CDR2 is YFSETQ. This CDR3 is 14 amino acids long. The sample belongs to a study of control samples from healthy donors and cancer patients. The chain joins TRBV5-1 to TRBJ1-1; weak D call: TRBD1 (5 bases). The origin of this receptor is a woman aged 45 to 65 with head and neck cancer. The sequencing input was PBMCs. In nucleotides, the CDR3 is TGCGCCAGCCCCAGGACAAGCATGAACACTGAAGCTTTCTTT. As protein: CASPRTSMNTEAFF.